This T cell receptor beta chain was sequenced for a study of blood T cell repertoires in COVID-19. Study-level background: The cDNA or gDNA used as material had been derived from T cells, B-cell-depleted T cells, or PBMCs.

CDR3 size: 16 residues. Deletions cut 8 bases from V and 5 bases from J, with 22 bases between. CDR1 and CDR2 from the germline V gene are MGHRA and YSYEKL. As originally analysed: The authors estimated nucleated cell counts from reference gene primer amplification. Using immunoSEQ multiplex PCR, the repertoire was profiled, and TCRdb retains in-frame clones only, with some absent. That table gives V, J and clone size, and the DNA gave D and trimming. This table has 150,000 to 200,000 clones, 85% appearing once. This sequence was found in a human donor with acute or convalescent COVID-19. The donor label of this sample is uncertain. The rearrangement links TRBV4-1 to TRBJ1-5, with D perhaps matching TRBD1 (6 bases). The sample comprised peripheral blood. This chain's CDR3 is CASSPGGGGVDQPQHF. In DNA, the CDR3 is TGCGCCAGCTCCCCGGGGGGGGGCGGGGTGGATCAGCCCCAGCATTTT.